The TCR beta chain under discussion was sequenced for a study of CD8 T cells in Susac syndrome. V was clipped by 5 bases and J by 2 bases, with 16 bases between them. Germline V gives CDR1 SGHTA, CDR2 FQGNSA. This CDR3 contains 16 residues. Blood CD8+ and CD4+ T cells underwent high-throughput TCR beta sequencing. Random-hexamer reverse transcription was applied to about 0.5 to 1 ug RNA. Via MiXCR, TCRdb re-called the immunoSEQ multiplex PCR reads, giving one row per CDR3 protein. The sample has 200,000 to 300,000 distinct CDR3 sequences, about 96% seen once. Sequenced material: CD4+ T cells from PBMCs. The rearrangement joins TRBV7-2 to TRBJ1-5; D is perhaps TRBD1 (5 bases). This clonotype was sampled from a human donor with Susac syndrome. CDR3 amino acids: CASSPGPARGNQPQHF. The CDR3 DNA follows: TGTGCCAGCAGCCCCGGGCCGGCCAGGGGCAATCAGCCCCAGCATTTT.